The clone carrying this TCR beta chain has only one observation. This specimen belongs to a study of blood T cell repertoires in COVID-19. Using immunoSEQ multiplex PCR, the repertoire was profiled, and TCRdb retains in-frame clones only, with some absent. Altogether 350,000 to 550,000 clones are present, around 90% being singletons, with the ten largest covering over 1.5%. Per the germline V gene, CDR1 is SGHAT and CDR2 is FQNNGV. This CDR3 is 15 amino acids long. V was pared by 0 bases and J by 6 bases, with 12 bases between. This TCR was recovered from a woman between 18 and 29 years old with acute COVID-19. The gene calls are TRBV11-2 and TRBJ2-1; D is possibly TRBD2 (6 bases). Sequencing was performed on PBMCs or T cells enriched from blood (not recorded which). The CDR3 bases are TGTGCCAGCAGCTTAGACGCGGGATCAGGCAATGAGCAGTTCTTC. Protein product: CASSLDAGSGNEQFF.